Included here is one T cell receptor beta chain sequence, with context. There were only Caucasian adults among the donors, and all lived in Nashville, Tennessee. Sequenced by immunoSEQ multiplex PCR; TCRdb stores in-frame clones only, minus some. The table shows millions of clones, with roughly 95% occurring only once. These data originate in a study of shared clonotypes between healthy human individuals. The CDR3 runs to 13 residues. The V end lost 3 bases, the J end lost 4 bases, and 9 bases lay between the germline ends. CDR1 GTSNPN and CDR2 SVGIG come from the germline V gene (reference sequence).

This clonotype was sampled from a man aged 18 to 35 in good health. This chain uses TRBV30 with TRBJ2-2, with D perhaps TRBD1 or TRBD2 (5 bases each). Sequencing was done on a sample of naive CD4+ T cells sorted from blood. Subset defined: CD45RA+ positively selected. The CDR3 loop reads CAWSYGATGELFF. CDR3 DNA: TGTGCCTGGAGCTACGGGGCCACCGGGGAGCTGTTTTTT. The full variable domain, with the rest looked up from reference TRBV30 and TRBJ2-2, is SQTIHQWPATLVQPVGSPLSLECTVEGTSNPNLYWYRQAAGRGLQLLFYSVGIGQISSEVPQNLSASRPQDRQFILSSKKLLLSDSGFYLCAWSYGATGELFFGEGSRLTVL.